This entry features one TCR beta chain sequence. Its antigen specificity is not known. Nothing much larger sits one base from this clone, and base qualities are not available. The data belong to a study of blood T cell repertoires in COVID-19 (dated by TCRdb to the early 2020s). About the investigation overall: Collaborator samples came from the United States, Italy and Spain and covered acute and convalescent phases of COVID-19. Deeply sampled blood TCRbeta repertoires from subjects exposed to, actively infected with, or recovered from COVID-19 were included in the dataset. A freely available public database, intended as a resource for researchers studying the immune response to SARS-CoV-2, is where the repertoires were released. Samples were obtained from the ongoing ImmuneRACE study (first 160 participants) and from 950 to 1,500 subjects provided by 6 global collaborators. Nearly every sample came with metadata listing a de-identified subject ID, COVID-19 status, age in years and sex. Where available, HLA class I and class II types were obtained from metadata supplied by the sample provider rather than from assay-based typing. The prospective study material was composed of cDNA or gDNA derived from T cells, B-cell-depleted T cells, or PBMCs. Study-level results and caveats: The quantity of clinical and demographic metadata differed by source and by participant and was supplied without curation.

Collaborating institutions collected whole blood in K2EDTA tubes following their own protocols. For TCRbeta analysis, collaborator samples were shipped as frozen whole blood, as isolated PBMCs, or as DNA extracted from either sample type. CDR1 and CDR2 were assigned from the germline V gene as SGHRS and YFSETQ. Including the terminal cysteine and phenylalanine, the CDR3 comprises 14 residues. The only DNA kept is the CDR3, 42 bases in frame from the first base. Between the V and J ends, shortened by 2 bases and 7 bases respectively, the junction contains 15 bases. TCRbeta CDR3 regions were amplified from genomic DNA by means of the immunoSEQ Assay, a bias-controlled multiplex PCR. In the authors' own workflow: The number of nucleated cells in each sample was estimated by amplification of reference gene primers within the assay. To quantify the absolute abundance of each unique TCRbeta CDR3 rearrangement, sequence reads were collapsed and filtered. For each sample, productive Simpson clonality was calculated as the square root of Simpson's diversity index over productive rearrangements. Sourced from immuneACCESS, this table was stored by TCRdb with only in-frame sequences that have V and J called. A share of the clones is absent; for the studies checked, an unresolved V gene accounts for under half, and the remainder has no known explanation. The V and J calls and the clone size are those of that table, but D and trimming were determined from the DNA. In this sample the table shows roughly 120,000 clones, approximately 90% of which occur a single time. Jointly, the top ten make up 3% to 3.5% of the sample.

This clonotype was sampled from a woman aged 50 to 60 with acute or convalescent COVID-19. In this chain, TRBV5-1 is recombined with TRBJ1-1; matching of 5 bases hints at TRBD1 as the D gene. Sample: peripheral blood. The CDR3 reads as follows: CASSFTRGGVEAFF. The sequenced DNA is TGCGCCAGCAGCTTCACTAGGGGCGGGGTTGAAGCTTTCTTT.